The clone carrying this T cell receptor beta chain was detected a few times. Its matching antigen is unknown. These data are taken from a study of blood T cells in healthy people across ages. Notes on the study in general: Estimates of total diversity, which came from one million sequenced T cells, were considered to be underestimates.

Unmatched junction bases numbered 11, after V lost 5 bases and J lost 7 bases. The length of the CDR3 is 15 residues. With a J-beta primer mix and a sample-barcoded 5' primer, a second PCR ran 7 to 11 cycles. One entry per CDR3 protein, called by TCRdb with MiXCR from the 5' RACE reads. The sample lists some 1.5 million distinct CDR3 sequences, roughly 28% occurring once. The sample was blood. This TCR came from a woman aged 25 to 39 in good health. The V gene is TRBV12-3 or TRBV12-4, the J gene TRBJ1-5; 7 bases line up with TRBD1. The CDR3 coding sequence is TGTGCCAGCAGTCTGTATACAGGGGAATACCAGCCCCAGCATTTT. As protein: CASSLYTGEYQPQHF.